This record covers a single T cell receptor beta chain. Its antigen is not known. Amplification used 60 Vbeta primers and 13 Jbeta primers. Authors' processing steps: A later analysis tallied 80 million or so unique TCR beta chains, some 10 million of them shared. Profiled with immunoSEQ multiplex PCR; TCRdb holds only in-frame clones, not every one. Clonal size and the V and J genes are those of that table, whereas D and trimming came from the DNA. Its clone listing holds 70,000 to 80,000 clones. The data derive from a study of cytomegalovirus exposure and HLA in healthy donors. This CDR3 has 16 residues. CDR1 and CDR2 from the germline V gene are GTSNPN and SVGIG (reference sequence). V lost 0 bases and J lost 5; bases outside the gene matches: 5. Study conclusions and caveats: When analyzed later, the rates of TCR association showed variation by HLA locus, with DRB1 the most and HLA-C the fewest. An analysis done earlier found most TCR beta V segments productive about 87% or about 30% of the time.

Input material: PBMCs. The origin of this receptor is a man aged 35 to 55 in good health and CMV-seronegative. This chain joins TRBV30 and TRBJ1-6, with 9 bases aligning to TRBD1. CDR3 sequence (DNA): TGTGCCTGGAGTGTACCTACAGGGGGCAATAATTCACCCCTCCACTTT. It codes for CAWSVPTGGNNSPLHF.